The rows below give T cell receptor beta chains drawn from one sample of a study of blood T cell repertoires in COVID-19. Sequencing used immunoSEQ multiplex PCR; TCRdb keeps in-frame clones, though not all of them. The sample has approximately 300,000 clones, 70% to 90% seen once. Sequenced: peripheral blood. These receptor sequences come from a woman between 45 and 65 years old with active or convalescent COVID-19. Both conserved end residues are part of each CDR3. Fields, in order: V gene, J gene, clone size, D gene, CDR3 DNA, CDR3 protein. A D gene is named only where the DNA matches it firmly. Clone size, where shown, is once, few, many, or a class for clones that have expanded.

TRBV11-2	TRBJ1-1	-	TRBD1	TGTGCCAGCAGCTTGGGACAGCAGAACACTGAAGCTTTCTTT	CASSLGQQNTEAFF
TRBV6-2/TRBV6-3	TRBJ2-1	few	-	TGTGCCAGCAGTTACTCCGGACTTAAAGGCCGGCACAATGAGCAGTTCTTC	CASSYSGLKGRHNEQFF
TRBV19	TRBJ1-1	-	-	TGTGCCAGTAGTATAGGGTCAGGGGTATTGGGCACTGAAGCTTTCTTT	CASSIGSGVLGTEAFF
TRBV5-4	TRBJ1-3	once	TRBD1	TGTGCCAGCAGCTTGGCTCGGGACAGGGGGAACACCATATATTTT	CASSLARDRGNTIYF
TRBV7-2	TRBJ1-2	-	TRBD1	TGTGCCAGCAGCCTCTACCTGGGACAGGGGAACGGCTACACCTTC	CASSLYLGQGNGYTF
TRBV29-1	TRBJ1-2	-	TRBD1	TGCAGCGTCCCATTCCAGCTCGGACAGGGTTTCCACTATGGCTACACCTTC	CSVPFQLGQGFHYGYTF
TRBV4-1	TRBJ1-2	-	-	TGCGCCAGCAGCCAAGAAAGAGAGACAGACTATGGCTACACCTTC	CASSQERETDYGYTF
TRBV11-1	TRBJ2-1	-	TRBD1	TGTGCCAGCAGCTTGGTACAGGGGGTTGGGGGCAATGAGCAGTTCTTC	CASSLVQGVGGNEQFF
TRBV6-6	TRBJ2-7	-	TRBD1	TGTGCCAGCAGGGACAGGGGGTACGAGCAGTACTTC	CASRDRGYEQYF
TRBV4-1	TRBJ1-1	-	-	TGCGCCAGCAGCCCGGAGGACAGAGCGAACACTGAAGCTTTCTTT	CASSPEDRANTEAFF
TRBV28	TRBJ2-2	-	-	TGTGCCAGCAGTTTCCAGGGACACCGCGGCACCGGGGAGCTGTTTTTT	CASSFQGHRGTGELFF
TRBV20-1	TRBJ2-7	-	-	TGCAGTGCTAGTTCTAAATCCTACGAGCAGTACTTC	CSASSKSYEQYF
TRBV7-2	TRBJ1-3	-	-	TGTGCCAGCAGCTTAGAATTAAGAAACACCATATATTTT	CASSLELRNTIYF
TRBV29-1	TRBJ2-3	-	-	TGCAGCGTCCGCCGGGACACCACAGATACGCAGTATTTT	CSVRRDTTDTQYF
TRBV28	TRBJ1-2	-	TRBD1	TGTGCCAGCAGATTCCCCGGGACAGGGTCCTATGGCTACACCTTC	CASRFPGTGSYGYTF
TRBV12-3/TRBV12-4	TRBJ1-2	-	-	TGTGCCAGCAGTTCTTGGGAGGGCCACGGCTACACCTTC	CASSSWEGHGYTF
TRBV12-3/TRBV12-4	TRBJ2-7	-	-	TGTGCCAGCAGACAGGGCTTCGCCTACGAGCAGTACTTC	CASRQGFAYEQYF
TRBV12-3/TRBV12-4	TRBJ1-1	-	-	TGTGCCAGCAGTACGCGAGGCGGCACTGAAGCTTTCTTT	CASSTRGGTEAFF
TRBV7-9	TRBJ2-5	-	TRBD2	TGTGCCAGCAGCTTAGGCGGACTAGCGGACTGGGAGACCCAGTACTTC	CASSLGGLADWETQYF
TRBV19	TRBJ1-6	-	-	TGTGCCAGCCGGGACACCTATAATTCACCCCTCCATTTT	CASRDTYNSPLHF
TRBV7-3	TRBJ2-6	-	-	TGTGCCAGCAGCTCCCAGGGCGGGACTGGGGCCAACGTCCTGACTTTC	CASSSQGGTGANVLTF
TRBV5-4	TRBJ1-1	-	-	TGTGCCAGCAGCTTAGACAGAATGAACACTGAAGCTTTCTTT	CASSLDRMNTEAFF
TRBV11-2	TRBJ1-6	-	TRBD1	TGTGCCAGCAGCTTAGGACAGGGGGCCGGTTCACCCCTCCACTTT	CASSLGQGAGSPLHF
TRBV6-2/TRBV6-3	TRBJ1-5	many	-	TGTGCCAGCAGTTACGCCTTAGAGGGCAATCAGCCCCAGCATTTT	CASSYALEGNQPQHF
TRBV19	TRBJ1-5	-	TRBD1	TGTGCCAGTAATGACAGGGATCAGCCCCAGCATTTT	CASNDRDQPQHF
TRBV11-2	TRBJ2-1	few	TRBD2	TGTGCCAGCAGCCTGACCGGGACTAGCAGCTACAATGAGCAGTTCTTC	CASSLTGTSSYNEQFF
TRBV3-1/TRBV3-2	TRBJ1-1	once	-	TGTGCCAGCAGCCAAGGGGCGAACACTGAAGCTTTCTTT	CASSQGANTEAFF
TRBV27	TRBJ1-1	-	TRBD1	TGTGCCAGCAGTCAGTTTGGACAGGGAGGCACTGAAGCTTTCTTT	CASSQFGQGGTEAFF
TRBV14	TRBJ2-1	-	TRBD2	TGTGCCAGCAGCACTCGGACTAGCGGGGTTTCCTACAATGAGCAGTTCTTC	CASSTRTSGVSYNEQFF
TRBV28	TRBJ2-7	few	-	TGTGCCAGCACCTCCCGCCCCTACGCCTACGAGCAGTACTTC	CASTSRPYAYEQYF
TRBV10-3	TRBJ1-6	-	-	TGTGCCACGACAGAGACACACTCCTATAATTCACCCCTCCACTTT	CATTETHSYNSPLHF
TRBV7-9	TRBJ2-7	-	-	TGTGCCAGCAGCTCCTACTCCTTGGAGCAGTACTTC	CASSSYSLEQYF
TRBV19	TRBJ2-6	-	-	TGTGCCAGTAGTCCGAGTGGGGCCAACGTCCTGACTTTC	CASSPSGANVLTF
TRBV10-3	TRBJ2-5	-	-	TGTGCCATCAGTGTTTATTTGCAAGAGACCCAGTACTTC	CAISVYLQETQYF
TRBV3-1/TRBV3-2	TRBJ2-6	-	-	TGTGCCAGCAGCCAAGATACCGGGACTGGGGCCAACGTCCTGACTTTC	CASSQDTGTGANVLTF
TRBV7-3	TRBJ2-2	-	-	TGTGCCAGCAGCCCAGCTCCGAGCGAGAACGGGGAGCTGTTTTTT	CASSPAPSENGELFF
TRBV10-3	TRBJ2-1	-	TRBD1	TGTGCCATCAGCCGACAGGGGAATGAGCAGTTCTTC	CAISRQGNEQFF